This T cell receptor (beta chain) stems from a study of CD8 T cells in ankylosing spondylitis. It was by quantitative 5'-RACE with molecular barcodes that TCR beta libraries were made. Via MiXCR, TCRdb re-called the 5' RACE reads, giving one row per CDR3 protein. Here the sample spans 450,000 to 550,000 distinct CDR3 sequences, approximately 5.3% being singletons. The CDR3 has 14 residues. Unmatched junction bases numbered 6, after V lost 3 bases and J lost 4 bases. Germline-derived CDR1 and CDR2 are DFQATT and SNEGSKA (reference sequence). This clonotype appeared many times. What it binds is unknown. Overall study findings and caveats: Disease-linked clones bore a CD8+ phenotype and were relatively rare in peripheral blood. A TCR beta motif of about eight highly homologous variants appeared characteristic of ankylosing spondylitis blood.

The sample was blood, either unsorted or a sorted T cell fraction (not recorded which). The rearrangement joins TRBV20-1 to TRBJ2-3; TRBD2 matches at 8 bases. This sequence was found in a male donor with ankylosing spondylitis. CDR3 protein: CSASGREGPDTQYF. The CDR3 region has the DNA TGCAGTGCTAGTGGTCGGGAGGGCCCAGATACGCAGTATTTT.